This T cell receptor (beta chain) was obtained from a study of regulatory T cells in long-lasting Graves disease. Assembly of TCR beta libraries relied on iRepertoire HTBI primers together with Arm-PCR of CDR3 regions. TCRdb used MiXCR to reprocess the multiplex PCR reads, holding one entry per CDR3 protein. There are 350,000 to 450,000 distinct CDR3 sequences in the sample; around 20% occur only once, and roughly 20% lies in the top ten. The sample holds a few counts of this clonotype. The CDR3 has 15 residues. With V trimmed by 3 bases and J by 3 bases, 5 bases remained unmatched. CDR1 is MDHEN and CDR2 is SYDVKM in the germline V gene. Described time point: persistent/refractory GD, antithyroid drugs over 5 years with positive TRAb. Preparation of the TCR library used RNA extracted from PBMCs.

The genes are TRBV28 and TRBJ2-7, with 10 positions matching TRBD1. This sample comprised peripheral blood mononuclear cells (PBMCs), obtained when the disease was refractory, from a patient treated with antithyroid drugs. The receptor was derived from a female donor with Graves disease. Written as DNA, the CDR3 is TGTGCCAGCAGTTTGGGACAGGGGATCGGCTACGAGCAGTACTTC. It is translated as CASSLGQGIGYEQYF.